This T cell receptor beta chain stems from a study of graft-versus-host responses after intestinal transplantation. Study-level background: Uniformly, recipients were administered anti-thymocyte globulin induction with subsequent tacrolimus and steroids for 3 to 4 years. General study findings and limits: An association linked early post-transplant HvG declines with peak circulating GvH clone levels.

This clone was detected a few times. The antigen is unknown. The protocol was immunoSEQ multiplex PCR, while the TCRdb copy is restricted to in-frame clones and leaves out a portion. The sample includes roughly 7,000 clones, about nine tenths of them seen just once. The material was PBMCs, obtained roughly 89 days after transplant. This sequence was found in a human patient who received an intestinal transplant, so some T cells may come from the graft donor.

The CDR3 DNA is TGCGCCAGCAGCTCAGGGACCGTTACCTACGAGCAGTACTTC. It yields the protein CASSSGTVTYEQYF. The chain employs TRBV5-1 and TRBJ2-7, with D possibly being TRBD1 or TRBD2 (5 bases each). Trimming took 3 bases from V and 2 from J, leaving 12 bases between them. The CDR3 has 14 amino acids. The germline CDR1 and CDR2 sequences are SGHRS and YFSETQ.